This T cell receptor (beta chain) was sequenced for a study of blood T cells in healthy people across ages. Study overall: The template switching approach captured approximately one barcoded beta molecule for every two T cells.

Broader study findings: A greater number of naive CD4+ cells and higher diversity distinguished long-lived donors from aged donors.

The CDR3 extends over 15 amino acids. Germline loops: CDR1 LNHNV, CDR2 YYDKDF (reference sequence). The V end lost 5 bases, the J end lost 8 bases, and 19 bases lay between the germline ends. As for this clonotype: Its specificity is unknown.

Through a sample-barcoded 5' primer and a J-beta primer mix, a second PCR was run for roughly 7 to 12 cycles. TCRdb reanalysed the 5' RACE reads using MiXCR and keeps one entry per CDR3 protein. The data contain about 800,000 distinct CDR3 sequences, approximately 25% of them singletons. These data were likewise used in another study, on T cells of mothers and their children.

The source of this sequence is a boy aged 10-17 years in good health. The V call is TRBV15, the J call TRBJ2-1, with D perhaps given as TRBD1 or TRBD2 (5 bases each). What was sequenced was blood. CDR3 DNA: TGTGCCACCAGCCGACGCCGGGCACGGGACCATGAGCAGTTCTTC. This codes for CATSRRRARDHEQFF.